This T cell receptor beta chain was recovered during a study of PD-L1 blockade in urothelial cancer. The data were produced by immunoSEQ multiplex PCR, yet TCRdb's version contains in-frame clones alone and is incomplete. This sample has about 51,000 clones, with approximately 86% found just once. The CDR3 consists of 13 residues. Trimming cost V 6 bases and J 4 bases; bases outside gene matches: 4. Germline CDR1 MNHEY, CDR2 SMNVEV (reference sequence). The source was PBMCs, collected around atezolizumab (anti-PD-L1) treatment. This sequence joins TRBV27 and TRBJ1-1, with 8 bases fitting TRBD1. The TCR sequence derives from a man in his 60s with urothelial cancer. CDR3 nucleotides: TGTGCCAGCAGGGCAGGGGGCGGCACTGAAGCTTTCTTT. Translation gives CASRAGGGTEAFF.